The 10 T cell receptor beta chains below all came from one sample that was sequenced in a study of CD8+ T cells in alopecia areata. Documented treatment: oral pan-JAK inhibitor, 5-10 mg twice daily. Sequencing used cDNA as its template, made by extracting RNA and reverse transcribing it. Libraries were prepared by immunoSEQ multiplex PCR; TCRdb keeps only in-frame clonotypes and omits some of them. The sample yields over 60,000 clones, 46% seen once. Source: CD8+ T cells sorted from blood, taken at approximately week 37, from a patient treated with tofacitinib. The receptors stem from a human donor with alopecia areata.

V and J are TRBV9 and TRBJ2-1; D is possibly TRBD2 (7 bases). CDR3 size: 15 residues. V was cut by 0 bases and J by 3 bases, with 10 bases left in between. Germline V CDR1 and CDR2: SGDLS, YYNGEE. The CDR3 loop reads CASSVVGGLYNEQFF. The CDR3 coding sequence is TGTGCCAGCAGCGTAGTGGGGGGGCTCTACAATGAGCAGTTCTTC.

V gene TRBV7-9 combines with J gene TRBJ2-7; D call uncertain. The length of the CDR3 is 12 residues. Germline V gene lookup returns CDR1 SEHNR and CDR2 FQNEAQ (reference sequence). Trimming pared 3 bases from V and 2 bases from J, leaving 5 bases between. The CDR3, as DNA: TGTGCCAGCAGCTTTGGGACCTACGAGCAGTACTTC. Translating it yields CASSFGTYEQYF.

This clone was detected only a few times. The V gene is TRBV7-9, the J gene TRBJ2-5; D unclear. The V and J ends lost 5 bases and 3 bases respectively, with 7 bases between them. Germline assignment: CDR1 SEHNR and CDR2 FQNEAQ (reference sequence). The CDR3 length is 12 residues. CDR3 protein: CASSASEETQYF. The CDR3 nucleotides read TGTGCCAGCAGCGCCTCTGAAGAGACCCAGTACTTC.

This clone has only a few counts. The chain carries TRBV5-6 and TRBJ2-1, with 11 bases matching TRBD2. After removal of 3 bases from V and 0 bases from J, the junction contained 8 bases not matched to a gene. Germline CDR1 and CDR2: SGHDT and YYEEEE. This CDR3 has 18 amino acids. CDR3 nucleotides: TGTGCCAGCAGCTCTACTAGCGGGAGCTACCGCTCCTACAATGAGCAGTTCTTC. The encoded protein is CASSSTSGSYRSYNEQFF.

V is TRBV15 and J is TRBJ2-3, with unresolved D. Germline values: CDR1 LNHNV, CDR2 YYDKDF (reference sequence). Trimming cost V 0 bases and J 8 bases, with 9 bases left between them. This CDR3 contains 13 residues. The CDR3 DNA reads TGTGCCACCAGCAGAGATTCCCAACTTACGCAGTATTTT. As protein: CATSRDSQLTQYF. The full variable domain, in which reference TRBV15 and TRBJ2-3 provide the parts outside the CDR3, is DAMVIQNPRYQVTQFGKPVTLSCSQTLNHNVMYWYQQKSSQAPKLLFHYYDKDFNNEADTPDNFQSRRPNTSFCFLDIRSPGLGDTAMYLCATSRDSQLTQYFGPGTRLTVL.

This chain uses TRBV6-1 with TRBJ2-3; no clear D. In germline, CDR1 is MNHNS, CDR2 SASEGT. The length of the CDR3 is 14 residues. The V end was cut by 1 base, the J end by 4 bases, with 9 bases between. CDR3 coding DNA: TGTGCCAGCAGTGAAGTCCCTGCGCCAGATACGCAGTATTTT. This codes for CASSEVPAPDTQYF.

V gene TRBV29-1 combines with J gene TRBJ1-2, with no clear D. Trimming took off 4 bases at V and 8 bases at J, with 11 bases between the two ends. CDR1 SQVTM and CDR2 ANQGSEA come from the germline V gene. CDR3 length equals 11 residues. The CDR3 DNA follows: TGCAGCGTTGTCTGCAGAGGGGGCTACACCTTC. This gives the protein CSVVCRGGYTF.

This clone has more than one count but fewer than ten. The chain employs TRBV2 and TRBJ2-7; 7 bases line up with TRBD1. Trimming removed 7 bases from V and 3 bases from J; junction bases left unmatched: 21. The CDR3 extends over 18 amino acids. Germline V lookup: CDR1 SNHLY, CDR2 FYNNEI. The CDR3 protein is CASIPQQATDRAGYEQYF. The CDR3 coding sequence is TGTGCCAGCATCCCTCAACAGGCGACCGACAGGGCCGGCTACGAGCAGTACTTC.

The chain carries TRBV7-9 and TRBJ1-1; no clear D gene. Trimming cost V 3 bases and J 2 bases, with 7 bases left between them. CDR3 length equals 13 residues. Germline loops: CDR1 SEHNR, CDR2 FQNEAQ (reference sequence). CDR3 in DNA: TGTGCCAGCAGCTTTTCCCCCAACACTGAAGCTTTCTTT. It yields the protein CASSFSPNTEAFF.

On this clone itself: Within the sample, other DNA sequences also encode this same CDR3. The V gene is TRBV5-1, the J gene TRBJ2-7; TRBD1 matches at 7 bases. The V gene's germline CDR1 is SGHRS and CDR2 YFSETQ. The CDR3 runs 15 residues. V shed 2 bases, J shed 3 bases, and the junction held 8 bases outside the gene matches. Written as DNA, the CDR3 is TGCGCCAGCAGCTTACAGACAGGGTCTAGCTACGAGCAGTACTTC. Residues: CASSLQTGSSYEQYF.